This entry lists 9 T cell receptor beta chains sequenced from one sample in a study of T cell changes during pregnancy in multiple sclerosis. Sequenced by immunoSEQ multiplex PCR; TCRdb stores in-frame clones only, minus some. Of approximately 40,000 clones listed, about 87% are singletons. The sequenced sample was CD4+ T cells from peripheral blood mononuclear cells, obtained before pregnancy. These TCRs come from a female donor with multiple sclerosis, enrolled in a pregnancy study.

The chain links TRBV5-1 to TRBJ2-7, with a weak D call TRBD1 (6 bases). The CDR3 runs 16 residues. Looked up from germline, CDR1 is SGHRS and CDR2 is YFSETQ. Trimming stripped 3 bases from V and 3 bases from J, with 19 bases between. This CDR3 reads CASSSGTILPGYEQYF. CDR3 sequence (DNA): TGCGCCAGCAGCTCGGGGACAATTCTTCCCGGCTACGAGCAGTACTTC.

V usage is TRBV29-1 and J usage is TRBJ2-5; 10 bases are shared with TRBD2. The V gene end was trimmed by 4 bases and the J gene end by 1 base; junction bases not matched to a gene: 15. From germline, CDR1 is SQVTM and CDR2 ANQGSEA. The CDR3 runs 18 residues. As DNA, the CDR3 is TGCAGCGTTGCGGGGGTAGCGGGGGGACCCTTTGCCCAAGAGACCCAGTACTTC. As protein: CSVAGVAGGPFAQETQYF.

The rearrangement uses TRBV18 and TRBJ2-5, with TRBD2 matching over 7 bases. CDR1 is KGHSH and CDR2 is LQKENI in the germline V gene. Trimming removed 6 bases from V and 1 base from J; junction bases left unmatched: 5. The CDR3 contains 14 residues. This chain's CDR3 is CASSPGLVQETQYF. DNA of the CDR3: TGTGCCAGCTCCCCCGGACTAGTCCAAGAGACCCAGTACTTC.

This clone appeared a single time. This sequence joins TRBV6-1 and TRBJ1-1, with D possibly matching TRBD1 (5 bases). V dropped 3 bases and J dropped 5 bases, with 7 bases sitting between them. The CDR3 has 12 amino acids. Germline-derived CDR1 and CDR2 are MNHNS and SASEGT. This chain's CDR3 is CASSDRVTEAFF. The CDR3 DNA follows: TGTGCCAGCAGTGACAGGGTAACTGAAGCTTTCTTT.

The chain is built from TRBV9 and TRBJ1-1; 8 nucleotides match TRBD1. Trimming took 0 bases from V and 2 from J; bases not matched to a gene: 6. Looked up from germline, CDR1 is SGDLS and CDR2 is YYNGEE. The CDR3 runs to 16 residues. DNA for the CDR3: TGTGCCAGCAGCGTAGAGGGCAGGGGGCCAAACACTGAAGCTTTCTTT. Amino acid sequence: CASSVEGRGPNTEAFF.

The V and J genes are TRBV7-2 and TRBJ2-1, with D possibly TRBD2 on 5 matching bases. Per the germline V gene, CDR1 is SGHTA and CDR2 is FQGNSA. The V and J ends lost 1 base and 2 bases respectively, with 9 bases between them. The CDR3 has 15 amino acids. The CDR3 spells CASSLDRGTYNEQFF. The CDR3 DNA reads TGTGCCAGCAGCTTAGATCGGGGAACCTACAATGAGCAGTTCTTC.

This chain joins TRBV4-1 and TRBJ2-5; the D gene is possibly TRBD2 (5 bases). The CDR3 runs 14 residues. Trimming stripped 3 bases from V and 5 bases from J, with 13 bases between. From germline, CDR1 is MGHRA and CDR2 YSYEKL. The CDR3 region is CASSHPARGETQYF. CDR3 sequence (DNA): TGCGCCAGCAGCCACCCCGCCCGAGGGGAGACCCAGTACTTC.

This chain links TRBV14 with TRBJ1-4, with D unresolved. CDR1 and CDR2 from the germline V gene are SGHDN and FVKESK. V was clipped by 4 bases and J by 7 bases, with 13 bases between them. The CDR3 extends over 14 amino acids. The CDR3 region is CASSRRPGGEKLFF. CDR3 DNA sequence: TGTGCCAGCAGCCGGAGGCCGGGAGGTGAAAAACTGTTTTTT.

The gene calls are TRBV5-8 and TRBJ2-2; 9 positions agree with TRBD1. The J segment lost 3 bases and the V segment lost 1 base, leaving 7 bases of the junction unmatched. The CDR3 has 17 residues. Germline V gives CDR1 SGHTS, CDR2 YDEGEE. CDR3 amino acids: CASSLLQGARDTGELFF. CDR3 in DNA: TGTGCCAGCAGCTTGTTACAGGGGGCTAGGGACACCGGGGAGCTGTTTTTT.